The source of this TCR beta chain is a study of T-cell reconstitution after alpha-beta-depleted transplantation in children. J gave up 0 bases and V 1 base, and 11 bases lay outside the gene matches. The CDR3 is made up of 19 amino acids. Germline loops: CDR1 DFQATT, CDR2 SNEGSKA (reference sequence). Preparing the TCRbeta library involved the use of unique molecular identifiers. TCRdb reanalysed the PCR reads using MiXCR and keeps one entry per CDR3 protein. The table has roughly 590,000 distinct CDR3 sequences, over 15% seen once; the top ten hold 0.9% to 1.2%. This clonotype was observed a handful of times.

Sequences were derived from PBMCs from the stem cell graft donor, sampled from the stem cell graft. The clonotype originates from a human donor who donated a stem cell graft to a child with acute myeloid leukemia. The gene calls are TRBV20-1 and TRBJ2-1; 11 bases are shared with TRBD2. CDR3 in amino acids: CSARGRRLAGGYSYNEQFF. In nucleotides, the CDR3 is TGCAGTGCTAGAGGAAGAAGGCTAGCGGGGGGCTACTCCTACAATGAGCAGTTCTTC.